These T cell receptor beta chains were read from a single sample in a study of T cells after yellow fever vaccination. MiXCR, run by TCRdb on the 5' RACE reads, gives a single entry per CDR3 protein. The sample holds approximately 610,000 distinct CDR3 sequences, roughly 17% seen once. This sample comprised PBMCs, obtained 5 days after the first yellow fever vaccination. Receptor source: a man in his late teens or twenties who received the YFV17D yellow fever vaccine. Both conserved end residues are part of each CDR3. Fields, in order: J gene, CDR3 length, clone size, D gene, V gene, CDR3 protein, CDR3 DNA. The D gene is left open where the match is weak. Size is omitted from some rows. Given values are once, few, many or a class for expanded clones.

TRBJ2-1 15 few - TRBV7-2 CASSPARDHHNEQFF TGTGCCAGCAGCCCCGCCCGGGACCATCACAATGAGCAGTTCTTC
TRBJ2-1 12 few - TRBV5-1 CASHVSYNEQFF TGCGCCAGCCACGTCTCCTACAATGAGCAGTTCTTC
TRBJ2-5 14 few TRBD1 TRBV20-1 CSAPGQGVKETQYF TGCAGTGCTCCAGGACAGGGGGTGAAAGAGACCCAGTACTTC
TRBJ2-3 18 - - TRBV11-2 CASSSGPSFGLPGDTQYF TGTGCCAGCAGCTCCGGACCATCTTTTGGCCTACCAGGGGATACGCAGTATTTT
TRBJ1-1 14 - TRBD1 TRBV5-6 CASSKGQPNTEAFF TGTGCCAGCAGCAAGGGACAGCCTAACACTGAAGCTTTCTTT
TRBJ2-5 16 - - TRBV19 CASSIRPPRGGETQYF TGTGCCAGTAGTATTCGGCCACCCCGGGGCGGAGAGACCCAGTACTTC
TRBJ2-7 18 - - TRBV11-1 CASSPSLLRGAYSYEQYF TGTGCCAGCAGCCCTAGCTTGTTGCGGGGTGCCTACTCCTACGAGCAGTACTTC
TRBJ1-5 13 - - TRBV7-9 CASSGRNNQPQHF TGTGCCAGCAGCGGACGTAACAATCAGCCCCAGCATTTT
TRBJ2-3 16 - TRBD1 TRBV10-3 CAIREGTGGRADTQYF TGTGCCATCAGGGAAGGGACAGGGGGCAGAGCAGATACGCAGTATTTT
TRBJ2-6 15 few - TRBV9 CASSLSSSGANVLTF TGTGCCAGCAGCCTTAGCTCCTCTGGGGCCAACGTCCTGACTTTC
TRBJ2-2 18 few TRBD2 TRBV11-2 CASSPRLAGGVNTGELFF TGTGCCAGCAGCCCCCGGCTAGCGGGGGGGGTGAACACCGGGGAGCTGTTTTTT
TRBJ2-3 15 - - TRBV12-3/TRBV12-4 CASSITQGSTDTQYF TGTGCCAGCAGTATCACCCAGGGGTCCACAGATACGCAGTATTTT
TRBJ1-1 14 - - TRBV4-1 CASSPPGGSAEAFF TGCGCCAGCAGCCCTCCGGGGGGGAGTGCTGAAGCTTTCTTT
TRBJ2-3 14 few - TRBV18 CASSSSLGADTQYF TGTGCCAGCTCATCCTCTCTGGGTGCAGATACGCAGTATTTT
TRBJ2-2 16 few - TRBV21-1 CASSKGGSSNTGELFF TGTGCCAGCAGCAAAGGGGGCAGCTCGAACACCGGGGAGCTGTTTTTT